The present entry profiles one TCR beta chain with its context. The target antigen is unknown. This record comes from a study of CD8+ T cells in alopecia areata. Broader study findings: An increase in clonality over normal scalp was evident in lesional scalp, especially alopecia totalis/universalis. Whether baseline CD8+ expansion is linked to response remains uncertain, given a single nonresponder.

The V and J ends lost 0 bases and 8 bases, in that order; junction bases with no gene match: 14. This CDR3 is built from 17 residues. The germline V gene encodes CDR1 LGHNA and CDR2 YNFKEQ. Treatment indicated: oral pan-JAK inhibitor, 5-10 mg twice daily. Once RNA had been extracted, it was reverse transcribed into cDNA to act as the sequencing template. The table came from immunoSEQ multiplex PCR; TCRdb's copy has only in-frame clones and leaves some out. This sample has over 150,000 clones, with around three fifths found just once. This clonotype originated in a human donor with alopecia areata. J is TRBJ1-2 and V is TRBV4-2, with 8 bases matching TRBD1. The sample consisted of CD4+ T cells sorted from blood, taken at week 24, from a patient treated with tofacitinib. In DNA form, the CDR3 reads TGTGCCAGCAGCCAAGAGGGGTCGGACAGGGAAATTTGCGGCTACACCTTC. Encoded protein: CASSQEGSDREICGYTF.